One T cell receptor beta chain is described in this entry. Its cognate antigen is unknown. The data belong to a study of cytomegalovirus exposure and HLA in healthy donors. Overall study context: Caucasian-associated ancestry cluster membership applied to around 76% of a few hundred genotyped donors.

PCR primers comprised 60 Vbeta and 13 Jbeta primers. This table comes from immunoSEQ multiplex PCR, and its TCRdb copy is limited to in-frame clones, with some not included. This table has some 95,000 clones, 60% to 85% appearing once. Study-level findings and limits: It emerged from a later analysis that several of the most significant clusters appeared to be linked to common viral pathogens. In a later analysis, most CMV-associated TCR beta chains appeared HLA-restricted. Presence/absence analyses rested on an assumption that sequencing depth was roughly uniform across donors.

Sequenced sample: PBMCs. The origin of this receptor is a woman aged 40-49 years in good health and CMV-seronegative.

This CDR3 is CASFLDRGNTEAFF. The CDR3 region has the DNA TGCGCCAGCTTCCTCGACAGGGGGAACACTGAAGCTTTCTTT. The chain joins TRBV5-1 to TRBJ1-1; 8 nucleotides match TRBD1. V dropped 7 bases and J dropped 1; count of bases not matched to a gene: 6. The CDR3 has 14 amino acids. Germline loops: CDR1 SGHRS, CDR2 YFSETQ. Combining the CDR3 with reference TRBV5-1 and TRBJ1-1 gives the whole variable domain KAGVTQTPRYLIKTRGQQVTLSCSPISGHRSVSWYQQTPGQGLQFLFEYFSETQRNKGNFPGRFSGRQFSNSRSEMNVSTLELGDSALYLCASFLDRGNTEAFFGQGTRLTVV.